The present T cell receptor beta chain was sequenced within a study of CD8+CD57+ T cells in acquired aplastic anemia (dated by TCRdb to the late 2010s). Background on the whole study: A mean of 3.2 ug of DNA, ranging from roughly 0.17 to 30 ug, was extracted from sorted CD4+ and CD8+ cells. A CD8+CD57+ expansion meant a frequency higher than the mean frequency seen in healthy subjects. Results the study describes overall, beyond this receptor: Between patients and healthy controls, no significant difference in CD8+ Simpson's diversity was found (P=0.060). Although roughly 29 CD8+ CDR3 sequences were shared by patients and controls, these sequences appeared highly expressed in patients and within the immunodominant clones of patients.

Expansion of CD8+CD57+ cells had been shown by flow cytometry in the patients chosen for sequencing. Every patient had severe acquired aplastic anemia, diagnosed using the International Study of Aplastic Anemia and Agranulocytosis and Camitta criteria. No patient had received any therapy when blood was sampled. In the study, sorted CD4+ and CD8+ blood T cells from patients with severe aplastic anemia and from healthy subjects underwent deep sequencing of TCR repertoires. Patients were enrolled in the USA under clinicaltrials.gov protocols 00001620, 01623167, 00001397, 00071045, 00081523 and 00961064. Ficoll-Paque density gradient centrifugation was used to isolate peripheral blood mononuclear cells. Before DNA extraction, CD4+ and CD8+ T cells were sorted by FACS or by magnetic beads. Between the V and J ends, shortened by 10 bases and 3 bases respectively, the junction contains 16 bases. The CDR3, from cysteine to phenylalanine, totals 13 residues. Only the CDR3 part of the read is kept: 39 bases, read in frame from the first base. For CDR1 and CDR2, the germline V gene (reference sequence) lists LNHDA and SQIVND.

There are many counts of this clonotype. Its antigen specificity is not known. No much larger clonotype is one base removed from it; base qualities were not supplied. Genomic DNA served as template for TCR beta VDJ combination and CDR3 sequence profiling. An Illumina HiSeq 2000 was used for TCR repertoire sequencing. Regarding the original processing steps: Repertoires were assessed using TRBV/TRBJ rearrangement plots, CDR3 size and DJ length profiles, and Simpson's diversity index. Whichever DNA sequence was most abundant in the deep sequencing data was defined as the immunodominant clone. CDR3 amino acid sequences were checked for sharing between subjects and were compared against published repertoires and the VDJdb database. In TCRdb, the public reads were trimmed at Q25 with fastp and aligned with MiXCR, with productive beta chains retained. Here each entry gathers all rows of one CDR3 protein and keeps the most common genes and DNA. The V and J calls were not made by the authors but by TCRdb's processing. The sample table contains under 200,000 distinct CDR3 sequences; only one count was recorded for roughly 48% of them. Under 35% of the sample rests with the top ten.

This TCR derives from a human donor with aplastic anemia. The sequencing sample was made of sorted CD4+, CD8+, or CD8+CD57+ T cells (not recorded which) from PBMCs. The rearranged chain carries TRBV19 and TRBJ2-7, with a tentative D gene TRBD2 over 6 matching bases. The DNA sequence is TGTGCCACCTCCCCGGGGGAGATCTACGAGCAGTACTTC. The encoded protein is CATSPGEIYEQYF.